This record covers a single T cell receptor beta chain. The antigen is undetermined. These data belong to a study of T-cell memory formation after mild COVID-19. About the research overall: Clusters were largely donor specific.

Study-wide points: Clones that shrank (day 15 to 85) were balanced CD4/CD8, whereas later expanders leaned CD4+.

The CDR3 extends over 15 amino acids. Germline CDR1 reads SGHTA; CDR2 reads FQGTGA. The ends lost 1 base at V and 3 bases at J; junction bases unmatched: 2. 5'RACE, which relied on constant-segment primers, yielded TCR alpha and TCR beta cDNA libraries carrying sample barcodes and UMIs. TCRdb re-analysed the 5' RACE reads in MiXCR, keeping a single row per CDR3 protein. The sample carries roughly 600,000 distinct CDR3 sequences, about a sixth recorded once. The rearrangement links TRBV7-3 to TRBJ2-2; 7 nucleotides align to TRBD2. This clonotype was obtained from an adult woman who had mild COVID-19 (a few samples of this study predate the infection). Cell type and time point are not known. Sequencing was carried out using PBMCs or a T cell subset sorted from them (not recorded which). CDR3 bases: TGTGCCAGCAGCTTAAAGGGGAGGGACACCGGGGAGCTGTTTTTT. Its protein is CASSLKGRDTGELFF. Variable domain in full (rest from reference TRBV7-3 and TRBJ2-2): GAGVSQTPSNKVTEKGKYVELRCDPISGHTALYWYRQSLGQGPEFLIYFQGTGAADDSGLPNDRFFAVRPEGSVSTLKIQRTERGDSAVYLCASSLKGRDTGELFFGEGSRLTVL.